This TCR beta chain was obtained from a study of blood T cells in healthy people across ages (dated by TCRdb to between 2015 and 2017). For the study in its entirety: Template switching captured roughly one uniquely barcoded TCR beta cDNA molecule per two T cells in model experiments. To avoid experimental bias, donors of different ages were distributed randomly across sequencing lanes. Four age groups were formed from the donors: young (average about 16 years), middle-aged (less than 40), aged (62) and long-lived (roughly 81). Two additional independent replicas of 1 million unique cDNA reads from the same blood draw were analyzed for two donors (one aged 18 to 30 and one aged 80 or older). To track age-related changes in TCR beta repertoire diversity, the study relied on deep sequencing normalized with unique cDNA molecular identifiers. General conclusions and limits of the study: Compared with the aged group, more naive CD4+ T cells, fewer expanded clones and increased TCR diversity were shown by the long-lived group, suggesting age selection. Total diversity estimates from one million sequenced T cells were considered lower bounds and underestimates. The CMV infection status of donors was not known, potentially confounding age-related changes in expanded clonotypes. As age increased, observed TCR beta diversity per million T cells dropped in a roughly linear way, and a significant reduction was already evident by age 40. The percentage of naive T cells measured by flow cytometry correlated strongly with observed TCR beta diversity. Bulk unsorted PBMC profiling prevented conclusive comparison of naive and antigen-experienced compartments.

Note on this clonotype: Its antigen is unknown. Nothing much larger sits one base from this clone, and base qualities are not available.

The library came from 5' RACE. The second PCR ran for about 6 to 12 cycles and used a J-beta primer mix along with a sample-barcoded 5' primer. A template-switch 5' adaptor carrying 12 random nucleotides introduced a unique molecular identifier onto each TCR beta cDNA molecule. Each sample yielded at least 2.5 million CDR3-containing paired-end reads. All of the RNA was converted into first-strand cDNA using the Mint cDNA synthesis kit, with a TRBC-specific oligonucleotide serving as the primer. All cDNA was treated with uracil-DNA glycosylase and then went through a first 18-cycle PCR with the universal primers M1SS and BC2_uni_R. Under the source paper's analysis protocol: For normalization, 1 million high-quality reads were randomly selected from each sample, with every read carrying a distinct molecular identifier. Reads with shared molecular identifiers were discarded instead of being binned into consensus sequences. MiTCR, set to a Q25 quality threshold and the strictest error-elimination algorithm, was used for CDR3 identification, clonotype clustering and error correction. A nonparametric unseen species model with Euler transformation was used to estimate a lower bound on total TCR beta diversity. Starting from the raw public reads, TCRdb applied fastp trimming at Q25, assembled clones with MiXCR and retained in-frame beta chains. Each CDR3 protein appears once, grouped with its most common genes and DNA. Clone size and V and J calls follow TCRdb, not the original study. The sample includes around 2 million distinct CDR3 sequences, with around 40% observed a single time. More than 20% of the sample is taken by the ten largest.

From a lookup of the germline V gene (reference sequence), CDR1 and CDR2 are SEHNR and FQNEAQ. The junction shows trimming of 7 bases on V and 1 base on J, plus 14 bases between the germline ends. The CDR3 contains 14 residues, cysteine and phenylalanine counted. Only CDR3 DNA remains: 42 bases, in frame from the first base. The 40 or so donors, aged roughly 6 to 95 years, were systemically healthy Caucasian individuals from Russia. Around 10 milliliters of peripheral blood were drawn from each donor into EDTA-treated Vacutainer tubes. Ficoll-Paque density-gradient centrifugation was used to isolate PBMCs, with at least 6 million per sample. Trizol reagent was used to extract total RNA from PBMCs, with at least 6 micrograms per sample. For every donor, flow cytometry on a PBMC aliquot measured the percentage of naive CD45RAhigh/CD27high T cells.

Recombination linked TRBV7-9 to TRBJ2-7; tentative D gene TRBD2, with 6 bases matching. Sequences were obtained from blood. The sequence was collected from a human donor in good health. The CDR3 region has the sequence CASNPVAGSYEQYF. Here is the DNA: TGTGCCAGCAACCCAGTGGCGGGGTCCTACGAGCAGTACTTC.